This T cell receptor (beta chain) was captured in a study of early T cells in non-severe SARS-CoV-2 infection. Background on the study: With bulk RNA from unsorted whole blood as input, sequencing yielded unpaired chains.

MiXCR, run by TCRdb on the 5' RACE reads, gives a single entry per CDR3 protein. The table has tens of thousands of distinct CDR3 sequences, roughly 6.6% seen once. The germline gives CDR1 SGHDT, CDR2 YYEEEE. V gave up 3 bases and J gave up 0 bases; unmatched junction bases: 3. This CDR3 is 15 amino acids long. The material sequenced was whole blood. This TCR was recovered from an adult who was a healthcare worker with PCR-confirmed SARS-CoV-2 infection or an uninfected control (not recorded which). This rearrangement joins TRBV5-6 to TRBJ1-3, with 7 bases lining up with TRBD1. CDR3 sequence: CASSSDRNSGNTIYF. CDR3 in DNA: TGTGCCAGCAGCTCGGACAGGAACTCTGGAAACACCATATATTTT.